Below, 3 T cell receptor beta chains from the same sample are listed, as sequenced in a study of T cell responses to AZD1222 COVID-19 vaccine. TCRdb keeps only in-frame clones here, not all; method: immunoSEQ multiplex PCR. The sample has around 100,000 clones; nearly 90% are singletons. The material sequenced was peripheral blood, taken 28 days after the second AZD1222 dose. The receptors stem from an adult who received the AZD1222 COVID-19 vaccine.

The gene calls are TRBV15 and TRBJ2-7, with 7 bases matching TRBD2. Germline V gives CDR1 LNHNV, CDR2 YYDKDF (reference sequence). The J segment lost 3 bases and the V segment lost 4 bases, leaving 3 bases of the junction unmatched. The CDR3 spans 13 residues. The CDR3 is CATSISGDYEQYF. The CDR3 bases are TGTGCCACCAGCATAAGCGGGGACTACGAGCAGTACTTC.

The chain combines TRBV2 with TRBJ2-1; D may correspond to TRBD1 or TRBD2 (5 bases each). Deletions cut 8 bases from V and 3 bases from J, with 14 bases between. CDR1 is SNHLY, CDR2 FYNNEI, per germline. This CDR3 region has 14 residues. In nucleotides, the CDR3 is TGTGCCAGCGGCCCGGGACGCCGCTACAATGAGCAGTTCTTC. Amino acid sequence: CASGPGRRYNEQFF.

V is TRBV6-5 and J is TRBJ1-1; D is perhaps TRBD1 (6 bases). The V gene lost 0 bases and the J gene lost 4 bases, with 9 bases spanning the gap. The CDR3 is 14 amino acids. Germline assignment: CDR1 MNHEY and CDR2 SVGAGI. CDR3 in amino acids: CASSYSQGGTEAFF. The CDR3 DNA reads TGTGCCAGCAGTTACTCACAGGGAGGCACTGAAGCTTTCTTT.